This record concerns one TCR beta chain sequence. Its antigen is unknown. The CDR3 extends over 14 amino acids. Germline loops: CDR1 SNHLY, CDR2 FYNNEI. V lost 7 bases, J lost 6 bases, and 18 bases lay in between. PBMC libraries mostly used approximately 0.5 ug of input genomic DNA, with six replicates per sample. Repertoires were generated with immunoSEQ multiplex PCR, while TCRdb's copy carries only in-frame clones and drops some. The table includes approximately 74,000 clones, under 85% detected once. This specimen belongs to a study of neoadjuvant anti-PD-1 for oral cavity cancer. Study-level background: Nivolumab at 3 mg/kg was mostly given biweekly, three to four doses, pre-surgery.

Study results and caveats: Each response group had just a few patients in TCR analyses.

V usage is TRBV2 and J usage is TRBJ1-1; D is uncertain. The clonotype originates from a person aged 40-85 years with oral cavity squamous cell carcinoma. Sequencing was performed on PBMCs, taken before nivolumab (anti-PD-1) treatment. The DNA for the CDR3 is TGTGCCAGCACGTTGGCACGGGATGACGCTGAAGCTTTCTTT. It translates to CASTLARDDAEAFF.